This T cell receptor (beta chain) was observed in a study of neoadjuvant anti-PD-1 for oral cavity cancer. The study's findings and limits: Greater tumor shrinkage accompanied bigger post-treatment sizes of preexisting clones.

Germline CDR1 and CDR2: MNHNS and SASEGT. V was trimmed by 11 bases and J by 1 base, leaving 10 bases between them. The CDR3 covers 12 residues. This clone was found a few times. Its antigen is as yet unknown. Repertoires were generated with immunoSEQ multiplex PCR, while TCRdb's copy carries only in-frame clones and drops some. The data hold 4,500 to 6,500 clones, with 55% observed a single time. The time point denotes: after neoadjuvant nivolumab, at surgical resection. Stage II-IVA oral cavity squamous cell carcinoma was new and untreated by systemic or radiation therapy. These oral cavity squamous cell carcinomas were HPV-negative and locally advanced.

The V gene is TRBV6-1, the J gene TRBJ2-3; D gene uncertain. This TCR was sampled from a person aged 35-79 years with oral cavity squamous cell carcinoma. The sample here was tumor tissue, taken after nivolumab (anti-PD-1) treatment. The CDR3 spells CASCGRTDTQYF. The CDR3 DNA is TGTGCCTCGTGCGGTCGCACAGATACGCAGTATTTT.